Listed below are T cell receptor beta chains from one sample, sequenced in a study of regulatory T cells in long-lasting Graves disease. MiXCR was run by TCRdb on the multiplex PCR reads, yielding one entry per CDR3 protein. The sample includes hundreds of thousands of distinct CDR3 sequences, around 16% seen only once; the top ten take roughly 20%. The sample here was peripheral blood mononuclear cells (PBMCs), taken at new diagnosis, from a patient treated with antithyroid drugs. These receptors all come from a female donor with Graves disease. Each CDR3 is given with its conserved first and last residue. A D gene is named only where the DNA matches it firmly. A row's size may be missing; if present it is once, few, many or a size class.

size: many
D: TRBD1
J: TRBJ1-2
V: TRBV27
DNA: TGTGCCAGCAGTCTAGGGACAGGGGATGGCTACACCTTC
CDR3: CASSLGTGDGYTF

size: many
D: NA
J: TRBJ1-4
V: TRBV5-1
DNA: TGCGCCAGCAGCATTATGGAGGGTCGAGAAAAACTGTTTTTT
CDR3: CASSIMEGREKLFF

size: NA
D: NA
J: TRBJ1-2
V: TRBV6-1
DNA: TGTGCCAGCACCCCCGAAGGTCCTAACTATGGCTACACCTTC
CDR3: CASTPEGPNYGYTF

size: few
D: TRBD2
J: TRBJ2-7
V: TRBV9
DNA: TGTGCCAGCAGCCTCTTAGCGGGCGAGAGCTACGAGCAGTACTTC
CDR3: CASSLLAGESYEQYF

size: many
D: NA
J: TRBJ2-1
V: TRBV30
DNA: TGTGCCTGGAGTGTGTATTCCTACAATGAGCAGTTCTTC
CDR3: CAWSVYSYNEQFF

size: many
D: TRBD2
J: TRBJ2-7
V: TRBV27
DNA: TGTGCCAGCAGTTTATCCCGCTTGGTCCTAGCGGGAGGCGAGCAGTACTTC
CDR3: CASSLSRLVLAGGEQYF

size: many
D: NA
J: TRBJ1-2
V: TRBV20-1
DNA: TGCAGTGCTAGTTCCGCCCAGGGAGGACCTTTTTATGGCTACACCTTC
CDR3: CSASSAQGGPFYGYTF

size: NA
D: TRBD1
J: TRBJ2-2
V: TRBV11-3
DNA: TGTGCCAGCAGCTTATCATCGTGGGGACAGGGTGAATACACCGGGGAGCTGTTTTTT
CDR3: CASSLSSWGQGEYTGELFF

size: NA
D: NA
J: TRBJ2-3
V: TRBV11-3
DNA: TGTGCCAGCAGCTTAGATCCCACCACAGATACGCAGTATTTT
CDR3: CASSLDPTTDTQYF

size: many
D: NA
J: TRBJ2-1
V: TRBV20-1
DNA: TGCAGTCTATGCCTTAGAAACAGGGACCACTACAATGAGCAGTTCTTC
CDR3: CSLCLRNRDHYNEQFF

size: many
D: NA
J: TRBJ1-6
V: TRBV5-5
DNA: TGTGCCAGCAGCACCCGACAGAACCAGCGGGCCCTCCACTTT
CDR3: CASSTRQNQRALHF

size: few
D: NA
J: TRBJ2-7
V: TRBV12-3/TRBV12-4
DNA: TGTGCCAGCAGTTGGGGCAGGGGTGAGGTTGGGAGCGAGCAGTACTTC
CDR3: CASSWGRGEVGSEQYF

size: NA
D: TRBD1
J: TRBJ2-1
V: TRBV24-1
DNA: TGTGCCACGGGACAGGGCCCCTACAATGAGCAGTTCTTC
CDR3: CATGQGPYNEQFF

size: many
D: NA
J: TRBJ1-4
V: TRBV3-1
DNA: TGTGCCAGCAGCCCCCGATTCGAGGGGGACGAAAAACTGTTTTTT
CDR3: CASSPRFEGDEKLFF

size: many
D: TRBD1
J: TRBJ1-1
V: TRBV5-1
DNA: TGCGCCAGCAGCTCGACAGGGCAAGCCACTGAAGCTTTCTTT
CDR3: CASSSTGQATEAFF

size: NA
D: NA
J: TRBJ1-5
V: TRBV12-5
DNA: TGTGCTAGTGAACGTAGGGGGGATAGCAATCAGCCCCAGCATTTT
CDR3: CASERRGDSNQPQHF

size: NA
D: NA
J: TRBJ1-1
V: TRBV9
DNA: TGTGCCAGCAGCGTAGGGGTAGATGGCACTGAAGCTTTCTTT
CDR3: CASSVGVDGTEAFF

size: few
D: TRBD1
J: TRBJ1-2
V: TRBV4-1
DNA: TGCGCCAGCAGCCAAGGCAGGGGGCGACCTCTCTATGGCTACACCTTC
CDR3: CASSQGRGRPLYGYTF

size: many
D: NA
J: TRBJ2-5
V: TRBV12-3/TRBV12-4
DNA: TGTGCCAGCAGTTTCTCCCCACCACCCGGACAAGGTTGGCGAAGGAAAGAGACCCAGTACTTC
CDR3: CASSFSPPPGQGWRRKETQYF

size: many
D: TRBD1
J: TRBJ1-2
V: TRBV5-4
DNA: TGTGCCAGCAGCAAGGGGACAGGGGAGTATGGCTACACCTTC
CDR3: CASSKGTGEYGYTF

size: NA
D: TRBD1
J: TRBJ1-1
V: TRBV5-1
DNA: TGCGCCAGCAGCTTGCGACAGGGGTCGAACACTGAAGCTTTCTTT
CDR3: CASSLRQGSNTEAFF

size: NA
D: NA
J: TRBJ2-3
V: TRBV24-1
DNA: TGTGCCACCAGTGATCTGGGGGGTAGCGCAGATACGCAGTATTTT
CDR3: CATSDLGGSADTQYF

size: few
D: NA
J: TRBJ2-2
V: TRBV9
DNA: TGTGCCAGCAGCCCCCAGCCAGCCGGGGAGCTGTTTTTT
CDR3: CASSPQPAGELFF

size: NA
D: NA
J: TRBJ1-4
V: TRBV10-3
DNA: TGTGCCATCAGTGAGTCGCGGGTGCCTAATGAAAAACTGTTTTTT
CDR3: CAISESRVPNEKLFF

size: few
D: TRBD2
J: TRBJ2-2
V: TRBV7-8
DNA: TGTGCCAGCCAACCCTACCGGACTAGCGGGAGGCCTCGGGGCACCGGGGAGCTGTTTTTT
CDR3: CASQPYRTSGRPRGTGELFF

size: NA
D: NA
J: TRBJ1-5
V: TRBV30
DNA: TGTGCCTGGAGTGTAAGGGCTAATCAGCCCCAGCATTTT
CDR3: CAWSVRANQPQHF

size: many
D: NA
J: TRBJ1-5
V: TRBV6-2/TRBV6-3
DNA: TGCGCCAGCAGTGAGTATAGCAATCAGCCCCAGCATTTT
CDR3: CASSEYSNQPQHF

size: few
D: NA
J: TRBJ2-7
V: TRBV7-9
DNA: TGTGCCAGCAGCTTAGCAGGGGGACAACCCTACGAGCAGTACTTC
CDR3: CASSLAGGQPYEQYF

size: many
D: NA
J: TRBJ2-3
V: TRBV7-3
DNA: TGTGCCAGCAGCTTAGGCCAGCGGGTGACAGATACGCAGTATTTT
CDR3: CASSLGQRVTDTQYF

size: many
D: TRBD2
J: TRBJ2-1
V: TRBV27
DNA: TGTGCCAGCAGTCCGGGACTAGCGGGACGGGGGGGCTCCTACAATGAGCAGTTCTTC
CDR3: CASSPGLAGRGGSYNEQFF

size: many
D: NA
J: TRBJ2-5
V: TRBV11-2
DNA: TGTGCCAGCAGCTTAGATACCGGGGCTTTC
CDR3: CASSLDTGAF

size: few
D: NA
J: TRBJ1-4
V: TRBV14
DNA: TGTGCCAGCAGCCAAGATCTTGACGGAATGGGCAAACTGTTTTTT
CDR3: CASSQDLDGMGKLFF

size: NA
D: TRBD1
J: TRBJ1-2
V: TRBV5-1
DNA: TGCGCCAGCAGAATCGACAGGGACGATGGCTACACCTTC
CDR3: CASRIDRDDGYTF

size: many
D: NA
J: TRBJ1-1
V: TRBV28
DNA: TGTGCCAGCAGTTCCCCGACACGCCGGGACACTGAAGCTTTCTTT
CDR3: CASSSPTRRDTEAFF

size: many
D: TRBD2
J: TRBJ2-1
V: TRBV7-3
DNA: TGTGCCAGCAGCTCTGGACTAGCGAACTACAATGAGCAGTTCTTC
CDR3: CASSSGLANYNEQFF

size: NA
D: TRBD1
J: TRBJ2-1
V: TRBV28
DNA: TGTGCCAGCAGTTTAGGGACAGGGGGCTCCTACAATGAGCAGTCCTTC
CDR3: CASSLGTGGSYNEQSF

size: many
D: NA
J: TRBJ1-2
V: TRBV7-2
DNA: TGTGCCAGCAGCCTAACGACAGCTAACTATGGCTACACCTTC
CDR3: CASSLTTANYGYTF